This TCR beta chain was sequenced during a study of cytomegalovirus exposure and HLA in healthy donors. CDR3 length equals 15 residues. Trimming removed 5 bases from V and 0 bases from J, with 13 bases in between. Germline V gives CDR1 KGHSH, CDR2 LQKENI. The primer mix had 60 Vbeta and 13 Jbeta primers. TCRdb's copy holds only in-frame clones and misses some; the assay was immunoSEQ multiplex PCR. The table lists roughly 130,000 clones, just under 75% of them singletons, with over 5% in the top ten. Notes on the study in general: Indistinguishable V segments such as TRBV6-2 and TRBV6-3 were excluded. The classifier was said to identify cytomegalovirus status with high specificity and sensitivity. Sequencing depth across donors, presence/absence analyses assumed, was roughly uniform.

Remarks on this clone: Its antigen is undetermined.

J is TRBJ1-1 and V is TRBV18; D perhaps matches TRBD1 (6 bases). The clonotype originates from a man in his forties or fifties in good health and CMV-seropositive. Sequencing input: PBMCs. The CDR3 reads CASSSPTGLNTEAFF. In nucleotides, the CDR3 is TGTGCCAGCTCATCTCCGACAGGCCTGAACACTGAAGCTTTCTTT. Complete variable domain (other parts from reference TRBV18 and TRBJ1-1): NAGVMQNPRHLVRRRGQEARLRCSPMKGHSHVYWYRQLPEEGLKFMVYLQKENIIDESGMPKERFSAEFPKEGPSILRIQQVVRGDSAAYFCASSSPTGLNTEAFFGQGTRLTVV.